This T cell receptor beta chain appears in the sequencing data of a study of blood T cell repertoires in COVID-19. Study at large: T cells, B-cell-depleted T cells, or PBMCs supplied cDNA or gDNA.

Authors' data handling: Reference gene primer amplification in the assay estimated nucleated cell counts. TCRdb's copy holds only in-frame clones and misses some; the assay was immunoSEQ multiplex PCR. V and J calls and clone size are as listed in that table; D and trimming were resolved from the DNA. The sample shows roughly 29,000 clones, 70% to 90% of them seen only once. Germline V gene data show CDR1 as SGHDN and CDR2 as FVKESK. The CDR3 spans 15 residues. The V end lost 3 bases, the J end lost 1 base, and 12 bases lay between the germline ends. Sequenced material: peripheral blood. The chain joins TRBV14 to TRBJ2-5; D might be TRBD1 (5 bases). The TCR originated in a human donor in a cohort sampled during active COVID-19. The CDR3, as DNA: TGTGCCAGCAGCCAGTACGGACAACTCCAAGAGACCCAGTACTTC. Translating gives CASSQYGQLQETQYF.